Listed below are T cell receptor beta chains from one sample, sequenced in a study of PD-1 blockade in classical Hodgkin lymphoma. Method: immunoSEQ multiplex PCR; TCRdb's copy keeps in-frame clones and lacks some. The sample carries 35,000 to 40,000 clones, almost 90% recorded once. Sequenced material: peripheral blood mononuclear cells (PBMCs), taken before the second cycle of nivolumab. The receptors were sampled from a human donor with classical Hodgkin lymphoma. Both conserved end residues are part of each CDR3. Fields, in order: D gene, V gene, J gene, clone size, CDR3 DNA, CDR3 protein. D genes are given only for firm matches. Expanded clones get a size class; other rows say once, few or many, or leave the size out.

D gene: TRBD1
V gene: TRBV7-3
J gene: TRBJ2-1
clone size: NA
CDR3 DNA: TGTGCCAGCAGCTTAAGGGTCAAACAGGGGAACAATGAGCAGTTCTTC
CDR3 protein: CASSLRVKQGNNEQFF

D gene: NA
V gene: TRBV6-5
J gene: TRBJ2-4
clone size: once
CDR3 DNA: TGTGCCAGCAGTTACTTCCCTAGGAGGGGCAGAAACATTCAGTACTTC
CDR3 protein: CASSYFPRRGRNIQYF

D gene: NA
V gene: TRBV6-1
J gene: TRBJ2-1
clone size: once
CDR3 DNA: TGTGCCAGCACACTGACAGGATCCTACAATGAGCAGTTCTTC
CDR3 protein: CASTLTGSYNEQFF

D gene: NA
V gene: TRBV7-2
J gene: TRBJ2-2
clone size: NA
CDR3 DNA: TGTGCCAGCAGCTTAGCGGGAACGAACACCGGGGAGCTGTTTTTT
CDR3 protein: CASSLAGTNTGELFF

D gene: NA
V gene: TRBV5-1
J gene: TRBJ2-3
clone size: NA
CDR3 DNA: TGCGCCAGCACCCTTTTAGATACGCAGTATTTT
CDR3 protein: CASTLLDTQYF

D gene: TRBD2
V gene: TRBV7-9
J gene: TRBJ2-7
clone size: few
CDR3 DNA: TGTGCCAGCAGCTTAGCCCTAGCGGTAGCCTACGAGCAGTACTTC
CDR3 protein: CASSLALAVAYEQYF

D gene: NA
V gene: TRBV5-1
J gene: TRBJ2-1
clone size: NA
CDR3 DNA: TGCGCCAGCAGCCCTTGGAGCCGCCATGAGCAGTTCTTC
CDR3 protein: CASSPWSRHEQFF

D gene: TRBD2
V gene: TRBV10-3
J gene: TRBJ2-1
clone size: once
CDR3 DNA: TGTGCCATCAGTGAGAGCGGGAGTCCCTCCTACAATGAGCAGTTCTTC
CDR3 protein: CAISESGSPSYNEQFF

D gene: NA
V gene: TRBV30
J gene: TRBJ2-7
clone size: NA
CDR3 DNA: TGTGCCTGGAGTGCCCCTAAGCAATCCTACGAGCAGTACTTC
CDR3 protein: CAWSAPKQSYEQYF

D gene: NA
V gene: TRBV5-1
J gene: TRBJ1-1
clone size: NA
CDR3 DNA: TGCGCCAGCAGCTTAGTAGCTGGGCTAGTAGTTGAAGCTTTCTTT
CDR3 protein: CASSLVAGLVVEAFF

D gene: TRBD1
V gene: TRBV6-1
J gene: TRBJ1-2
clone size: once
CDR3 DNA: TGTGCCAGCAGTGAAAGACAGGGGCGGGCTATCGGCTACACCTTC
CDR3 protein: CASSERQGRAIGYTF

D gene: NA
V gene: TRBV5-1
J gene: TRBJ2-5
clone size: once
CDR3 DNA: TGCGCCAGCAGCTCGGTCGGGACCTCGGAGACCCAGTACTTC
CDR3 protein: CASSSVGTSETQYF

D gene: NA
V gene: TRBV5-1
J gene: TRBJ1-2
clone size: few
CDR3 DNA: TGCGCCAGCAGCCAAGAGGGCTACACCTTC
CDR3 protein: CASSQEGYTF

D gene: NA
V gene: TRBV27
J gene: TRBJ2-7
clone size: NA
CDR3 DNA: TGTGCCAGCGGCTTCTACGAGCAGTACTTC
CDR3 protein: CASGFYEQYF

D gene: NA
V gene: TRBV6-5
J gene: TRBJ1-5
clone size: NA
CDR3 DNA: TGTGCCAGCAGTTTGGGAGGGAGCAATCAGCCCCAGCATTTT
CDR3 protein: CASSLGGSNQPQHF

D gene: NA
V gene: TRBV10-3
J gene: TRBJ2-7
clone size: NA
CDR3 DNA: TGTGCCATCAGTGGACAGGACTCCTACGAGCAGTACTTC
CDR3 protein: CAISGQDSYEQYF

D gene: TRBD1
V gene: TRBV7-8
J gene: TRBJ1-2
clone size: NA
CDR3 DNA: TGTGCCAGCAGCCCGGGGACAGACTATGGCTACACCTTC
CDR3 protein: CASSPGTDYGYTF

D gene: NA
V gene: TRBV18
J gene: TRBJ2-7
clone size: NA
CDR3 DNA: TGTGCCAGCTCACCGGGGGTGTACGAGCAGTACTTC
CDR3 protein: CASSPGVYEQYF

D gene: NA
V gene: TRBV28
J gene: TRBJ1-1
clone size: few
CDR3 DNA: TGTGCCAGCAGCCCCGGCGGGGGAAATGAAGCTTTCTTT
CDR3 protein: CASSPGGGNEAFF

D gene: NA
V gene: TRBV7-9
J gene: TRBJ1-1
clone size: NA
CDR3 DNA: TGTGCCAGCAGCGCCTCCGGGCTAAACACTGAAGCTTTCTTT
CDR3 protein: CASSASGLNTEAFF

D gene: NA
V gene: TRBV6-4
J gene: TRBJ1-1
clone size: NA
CDR3 DNA: TGTGCCAGCAAGGGGTTGGGTCCGGACACTGAAGCTTTCTTT
CDR3 protein: CASKGLGPDTEAFF

D gene: TRBD1
V gene: TRBV6-5
J gene: TRBJ1-1
clone size: once
CDR3 DNA: TGTGCCAGCAGCCAGGGGGGGATCCCTGAAGCTTTCTTT
CDR3 protein: CASSQGGIPEAFF

D gene: NA
V gene: TRBV5-6
J gene: TRBJ2-7
clone size: NA
CDR3 DNA: TGTGCCAGCAGCTTGAGGTACTACGAGCAGTACTTC
CDR3 protein: CASSLRYYEQYF

D gene: TRBD1
V gene: TRBV5-1
J gene: TRBJ2-3
clone size: once
CDR3 DNA: TGCGCCAGCAGCCGCGGGACAGGGAGGACAGATACGCAGTATTTT
CDR3 protein: CASSRGTGRTDTQYF

D gene: NA
V gene: TRBV11-1
J gene: TRBJ2-7
clone size: NA
CDR3 DNA: TGTGCCAGCAGCTTAGCGCGGGAGCAGTACTTC
CDR3 protein: CASSLAREQYF

D gene: NA
V gene: TRBV6-6
J gene: TRBJ2-7
clone size: NA
CDR3 DNA: TGTGCCAGCAGAAGGGGCTCCTACGAGCAGTACTTC
CDR3 protein: CASRRGSYEQYF

D gene: TRBD1
V gene: TRBV19
J gene: TRBJ1-2
clone size: NA
CDR3 DNA: TGTGCCAGTCGGACAGGGCACAACTATGGCTACACCTTC
CDR3 protein: CASRTGHNYGYTF

D gene: TRBD2
V gene: TRBV7-9
J gene: TRBJ2-2
clone size: NA
CDR3 DNA: TGTGCTGGCGGGGGTGAAACCGGGGAGCTGTTTTTT
CDR3 protein: CAGGGETGELFF

D gene: NA
V gene: TRBV6-4
J gene: TRBJ2-3
clone size: NA
CDR3 DNA: TGTGCCAGCAGTGACTTACCCATCTCTCGCACAGATACGCAGTATTTT
CDR3 protein: CASSDLPISRTDTQYF

D gene: NA
V gene: TRBV30
J gene: TRBJ1-5
clone size: few
CDR3 DNA: TGTGCCTGGAGTGTCCAAGGCAATCAGCCCCAGCATTTT
CDR3 protein: CAWSVQGNQPQHF

D gene: TRBD2
V gene: TRBV5-1
J gene: TRBJ2-7
clone size: few
CDR3 DNA: TGCGCCAGCAGCCGGGACTACCTATACGAGCAGTACTTC
CDR3 protein: CASSRDYLYEQYF

D gene: NA
V gene: TRBV5-1
J gene: TRBJ2-1
clone size: NA
CDR3 DNA: TGCGCCAGCAGCCTTGGATCCCACAATGAGCAGTTCTTC
CDR3 protein: CASSLGSHNEQFF

D gene: TRBD1
V gene: TRBV25-1
J gene: TRBJ2-7
clone size: NA
CDR3 DNA: TGTGCCACGGGACAGGGAGGCTACGAGCAGTACTTC
CDR3 protein: CATGQGGYEQYF

D gene: TRBD1
V gene: TRBV7-9
J gene: TRBJ1-2
clone size: NA
CDR3 DNA: TGTGCCAGCAGCACCCTACCGGGACAGGGGTACTATGGCTACACCTTC
CDR3 protein: CASSTLPGQGYYGYTF

D gene: TRBD2
V gene: TRBV27
J gene: TRBJ2-7
clone size: NA
CDR3 DNA: TGTGCCAGCAGTTTATTGGCGGGAGGGTCCCCCTACGAGCAGTACTTC
CDR3 protein: CASSLLAGGSPYEQYF

D gene: TRBD1
V gene: TRBV7-6
J gene: TRBJ2-7
clone size: NA
CDR3 DNA: TGTGCCAGCAGCCTACCCCCGGGGACAGGGGTTTTCGAGCAGTACTTC
CDR3 protein: CASSLPPGTGVFEQYF

D gene: NA
V gene: TRBV5-6
J gene: TRBJ2-2
clone size: few
CDR3 DNA: TGTGCCAGCCGAGGGTTTTCGAACACCGGGGAGCTGTTTTTT
CDR3 protein: CASRGFSNTGELFF

D gene: NA
V gene: TRBV29-1
J gene: TRBJ2-7
clone size: once
CDR3 DNA: TGCAGCGTTGGTCCCCGGTACTACGAGCAGTACTTC
CDR3 protein: CSVGPRYYEQYF

D gene: TRBD1
V gene: TRBV27
J gene: TRBJ1-2
clone size: once
CDR3 DNA: TGTGCCAGCAGTTTAATCGGGACAGGGGGCGGCTACACCTTC
CDR3 protein: CASSLIGTGGGYTF

D gene: NA
V gene: TRBV4-1
J gene: TRBJ2-1
clone size: NA
CDR3 DNA: TGCGCCAGCAGCCTAAACAATGAGCAGTTCTTC
CDR3 protein: CASSLNNEQFF

D gene: NA
V gene: TRBV7-9
J gene: TRBJ2-5
clone size: NA
CDR3 DNA: TGTGCCAGCAGCTTAGCCCAACTTTTGGAGACCCAGTACTTC
CDR3 protein: CASSLAQLLETQYF

D gene: NA
V gene: TRBV19
J gene: TRBJ1-5
clone size: NA
CDR3 DNA: TGTGCCAGTACGGTGGGGAGCTTGGGGTTGGTATATAGCAATCAGCCCCAGCATTTT
CDR3 protein: CASTVGSLGLVYSNQPQHF

D gene: NA
V gene: TRBV6-4
J gene: TRBJ2-3
clone size: NA
CDR3 DNA: TGTGCCAGCAGCGGGACTGACGCAGCTGATACGCAGTATTTT
CDR3 protein: CASSGTDAADTQYF

D gene: NA
V gene: TRBV5-8
J gene: TRBJ1-2
clone size: NA
CDR3 DNA: TGTGCCAGCAGCCTGGACGGGACAAATAACTATGGCTACACCTTC
CDR3 protein: CASSLDGTNNYGYTF

D gene: NA
V gene: TRBV7-9
J gene: TRBJ1-4
clone size: NA
CDR3 DNA: TGTGCCAGCAGCAAGGAAACAGGGTTTAGTGAAAAACTGTTTTTT
CDR3 protein: CASSKETGFSEKLFF

D gene: TRBD2
V gene: TRBV4-1
J gene: TRBJ2-1
clone size: few
CDR3 DNA: TGCGCCAGCAGCCAAGGCGTCTGGCGGCGGGAGGGCCGGGGTAACGATGAGCAGTTCTTC
CDR3 protein: CASSQGVWRREGRGNDEQFF

D gene: NA
V gene: TRBV5-4
J gene: TRBJ2-1
clone size: NA
CDR3 DNA: TGTGCCAGCAGCTTGGTTCGCCGGACCAATGAGCAGTTCTTC
CDR3 protein: CASSLVRRTNEQFF

D gene: NA
V gene: TRBV6-1
J gene: TRBJ2-7
clone size: NA
CDR3 DNA: TGTGCCAGCAGTGAAGCCGACGACTGGGGGAACTACGAGCAGTACTTC
CDR3 protein: CASSEADDWGNYEQYF

D gene: TRBD2
V gene: TRBV19
J gene: TRBJ2-7
clone size: NA
CDR3 DNA: TGTGCCAGTAGATCTCGGGACTACGTCTACGAGCAGTACTTC
CDR3 protein: CASRSRDYVYEQYF

D gene: NA
V gene: TRBV7-2
J gene: TRBJ2-7
clone size: NA
CDR3 DNA: TGTGCCAGCAGCATCAGGGTTTCCGAGCAGTACTTC
CDR3 protein: CASSIRVSEQYF

D gene: NA
V gene: TRBV6-5
J gene: TRBJ1-1
clone size: NA
CDR3 DNA: TGTGCCAGCAGCGCTAATCGAAGGTCTGAAGCTTTCTTT
CDR3 protein: CASSANRRSEAFF

D gene: NA
V gene: TRBV15
J gene: TRBJ2-5
clone size: once
CDR3 DNA: TGTGCCACCAGGAGACACCAATTCCCCTCAACTGAGACCCAGTACTTC
CDR3 protein: CATRRHQFPSTETQYF

D gene: TRBD1
V gene: TRBV5-6
J gene: TRBJ1-5
clone size: NA
CDR3 DNA: TGTGCCAGCAGCTTAAAGGACAGGGGATTGTGGCAGCCCCAGCATTTT
CDR3 protein: CASSLKDRGLWQPQHF

D gene: TRBD1
V gene: TRBV7-8
J gene: TRBJ1-5
clone size: NA
CDR3 DNA: TGTGCCAGCAGCTTAGTCAGTAGGAGACAGGGTGTTAGCAATCAGCCCCAGCATTTT
CDR3 protein: CASSLVSRRQGVSNQPQHF

D gene: TRBD1
V gene: TRBV7-6
J gene: TRBJ2-1
clone size: NA
CDR3 DNA: TGTGCCAGCAGCTCCAGGGGGCAGTCCTACAATGAGCAGTTCTTC
CDR3 protein: CASSSRGQSYNEQFF

D gene: TRBD1
V gene: TRBV19
J gene: TRBJ1-1
clone size: NA
CDR3 DNA: TGTGCCAGTAGTGTCCAGGGGGTAGGCACTGAAGCTTTCTTT
CDR3 protein: CASSVQGVGTEAFF

D gene: TRBD1
V gene: TRBV13
J gene: TRBJ1-1
clone size: NA
CDR3 DNA: TGTGCCAGCAGCCTCGACAGGGGGCGCATCACTGAAGCTTTCTTT
CDR3 protein: CASSLDRGRITEAFF

D gene: TRBD2
V gene: TRBV28
J gene: TRBJ2-5
clone size: NA
CDR3 DNA: TGTGCCAGCGCAGGACTAGCGGTCTTGGGTGGCCAAGAGACCCAGTACTTC
CDR3 protein: CASAGLAVLGGQETQYF

D gene: TRBD1
V gene: TRBV19
J gene: TRBJ2-5
clone size: few
CDR3 DNA: TGTGCCAGTAGTACCGGCGTTAGACAGGGTTTCATGGAGACCCAGTACTTC
CDR3 protein: CASSTGVRQGFMETQYF

D gene: TRBD1
V gene: TRBV6-1
J gene: TRBJ1-1
clone size: NA
CDR3 DNA: TGTGCCAGCTGCCGGGACAGGAACACTGAAGCTTTCTTT
CDR3 protein: CASCRDRNTEAFF